The text below deals with one T cell receptor beta chain. This entry comes from a study of blood T cell repertoires in COVID-19. Profiled with immunoSEQ multiplex PCR; TCRdb holds only in-frame clones, not every one. The sample has roughly 60,000 clones; 88% are singletons. Germline V gene lookup returns CDR1 LNHDA and CDR2 SQIVND (reference sequence). V lost 10 bases, J lost 4 bases, and 20 bases lay in between. This CDR3 region has 15 residues. The chain is built from TRBV19 and TRBJ1-5; a weak D match, TRBD1 (6 bases). The specimen was peripheral blood. This clonotype was obtained from a man between 60 and 75 years old with active COVID-19. Here the CDR3 DNA reads TGTGCCACCACCGATCAGGGGATTAGGAATCAGCCCCAGCATTTT. This encodes CATTDQGIRNQPQHF.